The clone carrying this TCR beta chain has only a few counts. This specimen belongs to a study of T cell changes during pregnancy in multiple sclerosis. The CDR3 consists of 15 residues. Generated by immunoSEQ multiplex PCR, the TCRdb table keeps only in-frame clones and is missing some. The sample gives about 17,000 clones, around 85% of which show up once; over 8.5% is in the top ten. The sequenced sample was CD8+ T cells from peripheral blood mononuclear cells, obtained after pregnancy. The chain combines TRBV1 with TRBJ1-2; no check of the table's D call, TRBD1, against the DNA was made. TRBV1 has pseudogene status. This receptor was obtained from a female donor with multiple sclerosis, enrolled in a pregnancy study. CDR3 bases: TGCACCAGCAGCCAAGCCGGGACACCACCCTATGGCTACACCTTC. Amino acid sequence: CTSSQAGTPPYGYTF.